A selection of T cell receptor beta chains follows, all from one sample in a study of CD8 T cells in ankylosing spondylitis. TCRdb re-called the 5' RACE reads through MiXCR, storing one row per CDR3 protein. The table records 200,000 to 250,000 distinct CDR3 sequences, more than 5.5% of them present only once. Sequences were obtained from blood, either unsorted or a sorted T cell fraction (not recorded which). These receptors were collected from a male donor with ankylosing spondylitis. Each CDR3 is given with its conserved first and last residue. Fields, in order: D gene, J gene, clone size, V gene, CDR3 protein, CDR3 DNA. The D gene is left open where the match is weak. Clone sizes are given selectively: once, few, many, or a class where the clone is expanded.

TRBD1,TRBJ2-7,many,TRBV4-3,CASSQDIGTEGAYEQYF,TGCGCCAGCAGCCAAGATATCGGGACAGAAGGTGCCTACGAGCAGTACTTC
-,TRBJ2-3,many,TRBV20-1,CSASPIQGIRTDTQYF,TGCAGTGCTAGTCCCATTCAGGGGATACGGACAGATACGCAGTATTTT
-,TRBJ2-7,many,TRBV28,CASSFKNEQYF,TGTGCCAGCAGTTTTAAGAACGAGCAGTACTTC
-,TRBJ1-2,many,TRBV4-2,CASRTGADGYTF,TGTGCCAGCAGGACGGGAGCTGATGGCTACACCTTC
TRBD1,TRBJ2-2,many,TRBV15,CATSRPSGTGYTGELFF,TGTGCCACCAGCAGACCCTCCGGGACAGGGTACACCGGGGAGCTGTTTTTT
-,TRBJ2-1,-,TRBV7-2,CASSSPGRALVNEQFF,TGTGCCAGCAGCTCCCCCGGTCGGGCCCTGGTCAATGAGCAGTTCTTC
-,TRBJ2-7,many,TRBV6-2/TRBV6-3,CASSLPQVPSYEQYF,TGTGCCAGCAGTCTGCCCCAGGTACCTTCTTACGAGCAGTACTTC
-,TRBJ2-4,many,TRBV7-2,CASSLEGGHIQYF,TGTGCCAGCAGCTTAGAAGGGGGGCACATTCAGTACTTC
-,TRBJ1-1,many,TRBV5-6,CASSLRPSTEAFF,TGTGCCAGCAGCTTAAGACCGAGCACTGAAGCTTTCTTT
-,TRBJ2-1,many,TRBV27,CASTPGPGVLSNEQFF,TGTGCCAGCACCCCAGGTCCGGGAGTACTTTCCAATGAGCAGTTCTTC
-,TRBJ1-1,many,TRBV25-1,CASISPWGTEAFF,TGTGCCAGCATATCCCCCTGGGGCACTGAAGCTTTCTTT
-,TRBJ1-2,many,TRBV20-1,CSTQRDPYGYTF,TGCAGTACACAGCGGGACCCCTATGGCTACACCTTC
TRBD2,TRBJ2-7,many,TRBV20-1,CSARDGTTASYEQYF,TGCAGTGCTAGAGATGGGACTACTGCATCCTACGAGCAGTACTTC
TRBD2,TRBJ2-7,-,TRBV5-8,CASSPSGGKAEQYF,TGTGCCAGCAGCCCAAGCGGGGGTAAGGCCGAGCAGTACTTC